This T cell receptor beta chain comes out of a study of shared clonotypes between healthy human individuals. Overall study: Donors had three CD4 naive, three CD4 memory, two CD8 naive and one CD8 memory plate apiece. Regarding the study as a whole: The study generally estimated greater richness for naive than memory subsets. Non-shared clonotypes had lower generation probabilities than those shared by all four donors.

Turning to this clone: Its target is unknown.

Profiling relied on immunoSEQ multiplex PCR, and the TCRdb table lists in-frame clones only, not all of them. The top ten clones hold about 33% of a sample with roughly 700,000 clones, roughly 87% of them seen once. The CDR3 consists of 13 residues. V lost 4 bases and J 5 bases, leaving 11 bases between the germline ends. The germline V gene has CDR1 MNHNS and CDR2 SASEGT. None of the donors, who were healthy HIV-negative adults, had recently had acute infections or vaccinations. The specimen sequenced was memory CD8+ T cells from PBMCs. Noted subset: CD45RO+ cells pooled with CCR7-negative TemRA cells. This TCR was recovered from a man between 18 and 29 years old in good health. Some clones in this sample may be carry-over from other donors' samples. The chain couples TRBV6-1 to TRBJ1-2, with unresolved D. CDR3 region: CASSAPVPYGYTF. The DNA of the CDR3 is TGTGCCAGCAGTGCACCGGTTCCATATGGCTACACCTTC.